These T cell receptor beta chains were read from a single sample in a study of memory CD4+ T cells and cytomegalovirus serostatus. Only in-frame clones appear in the TCRdb table, and some are missing; sequencing was by immunoSEQ multiplex PCR. The table has about 43,000 clones, under 85% seen once. Sequencing was carried out using memory CD4+ T cells from blood. The receptors shown here come from an adult in good health and CMV-seronegative. CDR3s include the opening cysteine and the closing phenylalanine or tryptophan. Fields, in order: clone size, D gene, V gene, J gene, CDR3 protein, CDR3 DNA. A D gene is named only where the DNA matches it firmly. Clone size, where shown, is once, few, many, or a class for clones that have expanded.

>-|-|TRBV9|TRBJ1-1
CASSVVGEGTEAFF
TGTGCCAGCAGCGTAGTGGGGGAGGGGACTGAAGCTTTCTTT
>once|-|TRBV18|TRBJ2-5
CASSLLSLGGETQYF
TGTGCCAGCTCATTGTTGTCCCTTGGTGGAGAGACCCAGTACTTC
>once|TRBD1|TRBV10-3|TRBJ1-1
CAISVEGGTGVEAFF
TGTGCCATCAGTGTAGAAGGTGGGACAGGGGTAGAAGCTTTCTTT
>-|-|TRBV5-8|TRBJ1-2
CASSLGAPSNYGYTF
TGTGCCAGCAGCTTGGGGGCACCCTCCAACTATGGCTACACCTTC
>-|-|TRBV15|TRBJ2-7
CATSRPAPSYEQYF
TGTGCCACCAGCAGACCCGCCCCTTCCTACGAGCAGTACTTC
>few|-|TRBV20-1|TRBJ2-1
CSASSVDEQFF
TGCAGTGCTAGCTCGGTAGATGAGCAGTTCTTC
>few|TRBD1|TRBV7-8|TRBJ1-3
CASSLRQRFVRVGEGADTIYF
TGTGCCAGCAGCTTAAGACAGCGGTTTGTTAGGGTCGGAGAGGGGGCAGACACCATATATTTT
>-|TRBD1|TRBV5-6|TRBJ1-4
CASSPRQGAPLF
TGTGCCAGCAGCCCGCGACAGGGAGCCCCTCTTTTT
>-|-|TRBV27|TRBJ2-2
CASSTGFYTGELFF
TGTGCCAGCAGTACCGGATTTTACACCGGGGAGCTGTTTTTT
>-|TRBD2|TRBV27|TRBJ2-1
CASSSLGGAIYNEQFF
TGTGCCAGCAGTTCTCTCGGGGGGGCCATTTACAATGAGCAGTTCTTC
>few|-|TRBV11-2|TRBJ2-7
CASSLTQYEQYF
TGTGCCAGCAGCTTAACACAGTACGAGCAGTACTTC
>-|-|TRBV11-3|TRBJ2-7
CASSLVEGGEQYF
TGTGCCAGCAGCTTAGTCGAGGGAGGCGAGCAGTACTTC
>-|-|TRBV27|TRBJ1-6
CARNRVYYNSPLHF
TGTGCCAGGAACAGGGTTTACTATAATTCACCCCTCCACTTT
>-|TRBD1|TRBV7-2|TRBJ2-5
CASSLVAGQGRETQYF
TGTGCCAGCAGCTTAGTGGCGGGACAGGGGAGAGAGACCCAGTACTTC
>-|-|TRBV5-6|TRBJ2-5
CASSLRQRYQETQYF
TGTGCCAGCAGCTTGAGACAACGGTACCAAGAGACCCAGTACTTC
>-|-|TRBV2|TRBJ2-1
CASSELGSSYNEQFF
TGTGCCAGCAGTGAGCTGGGGAGCTCCTACAATGAGCAGTTCTTC
>-|-|TRBV11-2|TRBJ1-3
CASSLERTGRNTIYF
TGTGCCAGCAGCTTAGAACGAACAGGGAGAAACACCATATATTTT
>-|-|TRBV29-1|TRBJ1-1
CSVQRGNEGTEAFF
TGCAGCGTTCAACGGGGGAATGAGGGCACTGAAGCTTTCTTT
>-|-|TRBV5-1|TRBJ2-7
CASSLRDNSYEQYF
TGCGCCAGCAGCTTACGGGACAACTCCTACGAGCAGTACTTC
>-|TRBD1|TRBV11-2|TRBJ1-1
CASLRDRGLEAFF
TGTGCCAGCCTCCGGGACAGGGGGCTAGAAGCTTTCTTT
>-|-|TRBV9|TRBJ2-3
CASSATGGLTDTQYF
TGTGCCAGCAGCGCGACGGGGGGCCTCACAGATACGCAGTATTTT
>-|TRBD1|TRBV7-9|TRBJ1-6
CASSFPGQGGSPLHF
TGTGCCAGTAGCTTCCCGGGACAGGGAGGATCACCCCTCCACTTT
>few|TRBD1|TRBV6-4|TRBJ1-1
CASSASLQGTAFF
TGTGCCAGCAGTGCTTCCTTACAGGGGACGGCTTTCTTT
>few|-|TRBV11-2|TRBJ1-6
CASSLDSYNSPLHF
TGTGCCAGCAGCTTAGATAGCTATAATTCACCCCTCCACTTT
>-|TRBD1|TRBV29-1|TRBJ1-2
CSVRGTGGYENYGYTF
TGCAGCGTGAGGGGGACAGGGGGCTATGAAAACTATGGCTACACCTTC
>-|-|TRBV9|TRBJ2-7
CASSPKGGAFYEQYF
TGTGCCAGCAGCCCTAAGGGGGGAGCGTTCTACGAGCAGTACTTC
>-|-|TRBV5-1|TRBJ2-5
CASSLGTAPKETQYF
TGCGCCAGCAGCTTGGGGACGGCGCCCAAAGAGACCCAGTACTTC
>-|-|TRBV30|TRBJ2-5
CAWSGEETQYF
TGTGCCTGGAGTGGAGAGGAGACCCAGTACTTC